Listed here are 14 T cell receptor beta chains from one sample, sequenced in a study of neurological immune-mediated disorders. TCRdb passed the 5' RACE reads through MiXCR, listing each CDR3 protein once. The repertoire consists of roughly 62,000 distinct CDR3 sequences, with 2% to 2.5% occurring once and the leading ten covering under 4%. The sequenced sample was PBMCs. These receptors were obtained from a man between 50 and 59 years old with multiple sclerosis.

This clonotype was seen more than once but under ten times. The gene calls are TRBV12-3 or TRBV12-4 and TRBJ1-5; no clear D gene. This CDR3 contains 14 residues. V was pared by 3 bases and J by 1 base, with 7 bases between. The CDR3 here is CASSFSPSNQPQHF. CDR3 DNA sequence: TGTGCCAGCAGTTTTTCCCCCAGCAATCAGCCCCAGCATTTT.

This clonotype was observed at least ten times. J is TRBJ1-2 and V is TRBV10-3; D is unresolved. CDR3 length: 13 amino acids. The V gene's germline CDR1 is ENHRY and CDR2 SYGVKD. Trimming pared 3 bases from V and 7 bases from J, leaving 12 bases between. CDR3 in DNA: TGTGCCATCAGTGAAGAACAGCAAATTGGCTACACCTTC. This codes for CAISEEQQIGYTF.

This clonotype showed up many times. The chain couples TRBV6-6 to TRBJ1-4; 8 positions match TRBD1. J gave up 5 bases and V 6 bases, and 5 bases lay outside the gene matches. CDR3 length: 14 residues. Germline V CDR1 and CDR2: MNHNY, SVGAGI (reference sequence). The CDR3 DNA reads TGTGCCAGCAGCCTACAGGGGGGAAATGAAAAACTGTTTTTT. It encodes CASSLQGGNEKLFF.

This clonotype was observed at least ten times. The chain uses TRBV5-1 and TRBJ2-1; the match to TRBD2 covers 9 bases. V trimming: 1 base; J trimming: 0 bases; junction bases outside the gene matches: 2. The CDR3 extends over 16 amino acids. CDR1 is SGHRS, CDR2 YFSETQ, per germline. The CDR3 loop reads CASSLTRGGSYNEQFF. Here the CDR3 DNA reads TGCGCCAGCAGCTTGACGCGGGGGGGCTCCTACAATGAGCAGTTCTTC.

This clonotype was seen many times. V gene TRBV5-6 combines with J gene TRBJ2-7, with D possibly being TRBD1 or TRBD2 (5 bases each). V dropped 4 bases and J dropped 7 bases, with 12 bases sitting between them. The germline V gene has CDR1 SGHDT and CDR2 YYEEEE. The CDR3 has 12 residues. CDR3 protein: CASSRDLGEQYF. Written as DNA, the CDR3 is TGTGCCAGCAGCCGGGACCTCGGGGAGCAGTACTTC. The complete variable domain, with remaining parts taken from reference TRBV5-6 and TRBJ2-7, reads DAGVTQSPTHLIKTRGQQVTLRCSPKSGHDTVSWYQQALGQGPQFIFQYYEEEERQRGNFPDRFSGHQFPNYSSELNVNALLLGDSALYLCASSRDLGEQYFGPGTRLTVT.

This clonotype occurred many times. The CDR3 loop reads CAISESTGAAYGYTF. The CDR3 DNA follows: TGTGCCATCAGTGAGTCCACAGGGGCTGCGTATGGCTACACCTTC. The chain has TRBV10-3 and TRBJ1-2; 7 bases fit TRBD1. The junction had 6 bases not matched to a gene; V was cut back by 0 bases and J by 5 bases. The CDR3 is made up of 15 amino acids. Looked up from germline, CDR1 is ENHRY and CDR2 is SYGVKD.

The table lists this clonotype with many counts. V is TRBV27 and J is TRBJ1-2; TRBD1 agrees at 7 bases. V lost 6 bases and J lost 4; bases outside the gene matches: 8. The CDR3 covers 14 residues. The germline V gene encodes CDR1 MNHEY and CDR2 SMNVEV (reference sequence). In DNA, the CDR3 is TGTGCCAGCAGACAGGGGAGGGAAGCCTATGGCTACACCTTC. As protein: CASRQGREAYGYTF.

This clonotype was counted ten times or more. V and J are TRBV25-1 and TRBJ2-1; D is unclear. The CDR3 sequence is 13 residues long. Per germline, CDR1 MGHDK and CDR2 SYGVNS. V lost 1 base and J 8 bases, leaving 9 bases between the germline ends. This CDR3 is CASSEFGLDEQFF. DNA of the CDR3: TGTGCCAGCAGTGAATTTGGCTTGGATGAGCAGTTCTTC.

Remarks on this clonotype: A much larger clone lies one base from this, so it may be a read error. The J gene is TRBJ2-1, the V gene TRBV27, with D perhaps TRBD2 (6 bases). The germline gives CDR1 MNHEY, CDR2 SMNVEV (reference sequence). The CDR3 loop spans 13 amino acids. The CDR3 spells CVTTGSSYNEQFF. The CDR3 region has the DNA TGTGTCACCACCGGGAGCTCCTACAATGAGCAGTTCTTC.

This clonotype has ten or more counts. This chain uses TRBV7-2 with TRBJ1-2; D unclear. This CDR3 is built from 15 residues. Between the trimmed V and J ends, which lost 5 bases and 4 bases, there was a span of 17 bases. CDR1 and CDR2 (germline): SGHTA, FQGNSA. Written as DNA, the CDR3 is TGTGCCAGCAGCCTCGCCCGCCAAGGCGGCTATGGCTACACCTTC. Translating it yields CASSLARQGGYGYTF.

Ten or more counts support this clonotype. This rearrangement joins TRBV7-2 to TRBJ1-5; unclear D gene. The germline V gene has CDR1 SGHTA and CDR2 FQGNSA. Trimming took 5 bases from V and 4 from J, leaving 9 bases between them. The CDR3 contains 13 residues. In nucleotides, the CDR3 is TGTGCCAGCAGCCCGAACGGGAATCAGCCCCAGCATTTT. This encodes CASSPNGNQPQHF.

This clonotype has a count of ten or more. The chain couples TRBV5-5 to TRBJ1-2, with TRBD1 matching 9 bases. Losses at the gene ends were 4 bases for V and 3 bases for J; bases not matched to a gene: 7. The CDR3 totals 15 residues. From germline, CDR1 is SGHKS and CDR2 YYEKEE (reference sequence). The DNA of the CDR3 is TGTGCCAGCAGCGGAACAGGGGGCGGTGACTATGGCTACACCTTC. This gives the protein CASSGTGGGDYGYTF.

This clonotype was recorded a few times. This sequence joins TRBV4-2 and TRBJ1-1; D remains unclear. Germline V lookup: CDR1 LGHNA, CDR2 YNFKEQ. CDR3 size: 16 residues. V lost 0 bases and J 4 bases, leaving 15 bases between the germline ends. Here the CDR3 DNA reads TGTGCCAGCAGCCAAGACACGCGGCTTGAGGGCACTGAAGCTTTCTTT. Its protein product is CASSQDTRLEGTEAFF.

This clonotype occurred many times. This chain connects TRBV6-2 or TRBV6-3 to TRBJ1-1; D not resolved. The germline V gene encodes CDR1 MNHEY and CDR2 SVGEGT. The CDR3 is 15 residues long. V was shortened by 0 bases and J by 5 bases, with 13 bases between the two germline ends. For the CDR3, the DNA is TGTGCCAGCAGTTACTCGAGAAAGGGCGGGACTGAAGCTTTCTTT. This codes for CASSYSRKGGTEAFF.